This T cell receptor (beta chain) was observed in a study of CD8 T cells in Susac syndrome. Study outcomes and limitations: The number of individuals included in the study's TCR sequencing and HLA analysis was acknowledged as relatively small.

The V gene lost 2 bases and the J gene lost 5 bases, with 10 bases spanning the gap. Germline values: CDR1 MNHNS, CDR2 SASEGT. The CDR3 has 13 residues. Notes on this clonotype: Its cognate antigen is unknown.

An input of about 0.5 to 1 ug of RNA was subjected to reverse transcription using random hexamers. The authors amplified TCR beta CDR3 across 54 Vbeta and 13 Jbeta using immunoSEQ multiplex PCR. In TCRdb, the immunoSEQ multiplex PCR reads were re-called with MiXCR into one record per CDR3 protein. The data hold 300,000 or so distinct CDR3 sequences, with roughly 94% observed a single time. The multiple sclerosis controls, all treatment-naive patients, had relapsing-remitting disease that was stable or active. The CD8+ and CD4+ T cells were negatively isolated, with the TEMRA cells enriched by FACS. The clonotype was recovered from a human donor with multiple sclerosis. The sample taken for sequencing was CD4+ T cells from PBMCs. V is TRBV6-1 and J is TRBJ2-7; D not certain. CDR3 amino acids: CASSEIIGDEQYF. The CDR3 DNA reads TGTGCCAGCAGTGAAATTATAGGCGACGAGCAGTACTTC.